This T cell receptor beta chain stems from a study of shared clonotypes between healthy human individuals. The wider study: Three plates were used per donor for CD4 naive, three for CD4 memory, two for CD8 naive and one for CD8 memory.

General observations from the study: With a few donors compared, roughly 4.9% of naive CD4 clonotypes were shared.

Terminally differentiated effector memory CD45RA+ cells were left out of the naive CD8 fraction, which was CD45RO-negative and positively selected for CCR7. The study enrolled healthy HIV-negative adults without recent acute infections or vaccinations as donors. The V gene end was trimmed by 5 bases and the J gene end by 3 bases; junction bases not matched to a gene: 10. CDR3 length: 19 amino acids. CDR1 is MDHEN, CDR2 SYDVKM, per germline. As regards this clone: The target antigen is unknown.

It was across several immunoSEQ plates that each subset's genomic DNA was evenly split. Here immunoSEQ multiplex PCR was the method, and the copy in TCRdb shows in-frame clones only, minus some. The sample holds roughly 2,000,000 clones, 80% to 95% seen once. The sample was naive CD8+ T cells from PBMCs. The receptor was isolated from a young man in good health. Some clones in this sample may be carry-over from other donors' samples. V and J are TRBV28 and TRBJ2-2; 15 positions agree with TRBD2. CDR3 loop: CASSPKGLAGGLYTGELFF. The CDR3 bases are TGTGCCAGCAGTCCCAAGGGACTAGCGGGAGGCTTGTACACCGGGGAGCTGTTTTTT.